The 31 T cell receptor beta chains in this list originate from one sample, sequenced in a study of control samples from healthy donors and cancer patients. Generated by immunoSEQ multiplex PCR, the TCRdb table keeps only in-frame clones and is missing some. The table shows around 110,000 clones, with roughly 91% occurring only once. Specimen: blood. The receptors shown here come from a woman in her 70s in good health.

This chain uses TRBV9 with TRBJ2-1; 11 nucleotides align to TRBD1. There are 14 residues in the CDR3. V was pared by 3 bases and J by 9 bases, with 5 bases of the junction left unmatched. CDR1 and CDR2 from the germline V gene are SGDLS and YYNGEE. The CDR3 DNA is TGTGCCAGCAGCGCCGGACAGGGGGCTGGTGAGCAGTTCTTC. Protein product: CASSAGQGAGEQFF.

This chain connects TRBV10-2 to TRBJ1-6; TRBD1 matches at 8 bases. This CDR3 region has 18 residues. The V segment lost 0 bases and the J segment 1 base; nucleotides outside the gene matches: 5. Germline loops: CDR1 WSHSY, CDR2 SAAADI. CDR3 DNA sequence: TGCGCCAGCAGTGAGTCCCCCAGGGGGCCGTCCTATAATTCACCCCTCCACTTT. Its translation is CASSESPRGPSYNSPLHF.

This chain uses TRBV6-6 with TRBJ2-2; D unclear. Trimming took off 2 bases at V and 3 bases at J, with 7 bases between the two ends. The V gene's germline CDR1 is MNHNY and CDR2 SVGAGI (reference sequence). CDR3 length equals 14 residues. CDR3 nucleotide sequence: TGTGCCAGCAGTTACAACAGCCACACCGGGGAGCTGTTTTTT. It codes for CASSYNSHTGELFF.

CDR3 DNA sequence: TGTGCCAGCCTCGACTATGGAAGTCAGCCCCAGCATTTT. Encoded protein: CASLDYGSQPQHF. This chain connects TRBV6-5 to TRBJ1-5; D is unresolved. Germline CDR1 MNHEY, CDR2 SVGAGI. This CDR3 is built from 13 residues. The ends were cut back, 8 bases at V and 6 bases at J, with 14 bases in the middle.

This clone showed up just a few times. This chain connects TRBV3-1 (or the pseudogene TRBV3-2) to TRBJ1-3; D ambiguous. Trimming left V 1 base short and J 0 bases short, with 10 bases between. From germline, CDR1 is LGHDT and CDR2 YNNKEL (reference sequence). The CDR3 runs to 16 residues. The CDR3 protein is CASSQAFLSSGNTIYF. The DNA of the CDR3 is TGTGCCAGCAGCCAAGCCTTCCTTAGCTCTGGAAACACCATATATTTT.

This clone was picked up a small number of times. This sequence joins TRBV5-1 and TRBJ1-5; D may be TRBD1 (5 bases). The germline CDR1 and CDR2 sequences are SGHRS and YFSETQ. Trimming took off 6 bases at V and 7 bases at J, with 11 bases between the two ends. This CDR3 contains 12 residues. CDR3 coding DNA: TGCGCCAGCAAGACCGGGGACCAGCCCCAGCATTTT. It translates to CASKTGDQPQHF.

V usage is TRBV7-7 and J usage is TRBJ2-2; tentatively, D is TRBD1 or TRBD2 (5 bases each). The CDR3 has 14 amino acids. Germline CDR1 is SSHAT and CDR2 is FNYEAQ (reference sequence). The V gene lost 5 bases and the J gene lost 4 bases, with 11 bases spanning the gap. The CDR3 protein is CASSPGQGTGELFF. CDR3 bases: TGTGCCAGCAGCCCGGGGCAGGGCACCGGGGAGCTGTTTTTT.

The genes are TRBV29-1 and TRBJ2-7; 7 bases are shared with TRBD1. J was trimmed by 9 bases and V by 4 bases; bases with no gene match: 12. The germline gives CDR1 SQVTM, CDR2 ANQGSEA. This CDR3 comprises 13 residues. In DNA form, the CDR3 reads TGCAGCGTTGGGGACAGCCATGTACGAGGGCAGTACTTC. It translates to CSVGDSHVRGQYF.

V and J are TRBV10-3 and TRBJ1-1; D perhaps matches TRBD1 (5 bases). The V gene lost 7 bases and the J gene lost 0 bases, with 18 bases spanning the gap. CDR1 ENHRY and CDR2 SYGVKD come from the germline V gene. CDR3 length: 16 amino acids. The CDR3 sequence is CAIKEGDRTMNTEAFF. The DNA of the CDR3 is TGTGCCATCAAGGAAGGGGACCGCACCATGAACACTGAAGCTTTCTTT.

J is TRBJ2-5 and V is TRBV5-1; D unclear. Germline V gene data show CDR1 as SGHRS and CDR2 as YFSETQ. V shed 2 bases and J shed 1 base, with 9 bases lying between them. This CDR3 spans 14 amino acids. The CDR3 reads CASSLTWSQETQYF. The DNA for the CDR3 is TGCGCCAGCAGCTTAACCTGGAGCCAAGAGACCCAGTACTTC.

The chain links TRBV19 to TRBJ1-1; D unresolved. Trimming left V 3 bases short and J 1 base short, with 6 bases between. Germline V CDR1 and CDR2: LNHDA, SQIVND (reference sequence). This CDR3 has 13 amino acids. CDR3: CASSIGGNTEAFF. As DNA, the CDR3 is TGTGCCAGTAGTATTGGCGGGAACACTGAAGCTTTCTTT.

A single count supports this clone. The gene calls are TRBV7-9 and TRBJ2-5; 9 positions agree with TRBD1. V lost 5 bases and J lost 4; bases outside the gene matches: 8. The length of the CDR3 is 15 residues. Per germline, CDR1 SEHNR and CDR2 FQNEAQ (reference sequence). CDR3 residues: CASSRGTGYGETQYF. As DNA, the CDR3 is TGTGCCAGCAGCAGAGGGACAGGGTATGGAGAGACCCAGTACTTC.

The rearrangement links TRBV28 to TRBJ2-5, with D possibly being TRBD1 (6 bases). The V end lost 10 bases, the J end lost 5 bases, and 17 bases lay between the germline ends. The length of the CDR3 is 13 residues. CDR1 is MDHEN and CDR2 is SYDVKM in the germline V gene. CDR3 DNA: TGTGCCACCCAGGGGCTTCAGTGGGAGACCCAGTACTTC. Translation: CATQGLQWETQYF.

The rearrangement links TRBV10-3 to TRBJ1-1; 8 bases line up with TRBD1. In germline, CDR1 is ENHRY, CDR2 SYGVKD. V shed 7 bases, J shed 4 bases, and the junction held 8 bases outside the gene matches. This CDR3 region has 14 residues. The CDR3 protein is CAINAGGSSTEAFF. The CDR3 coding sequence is TGTGCCATCAACGCAGGGGGCTCGAGCACTGAAGCTTTCTTT.

The CDR3 reads CASSRRGVSTDTQYF. The CDR3 region has the DNA TGTGCCAGCTCTCGGCGGGGGGTGAGCACAGATACGCAGTATTTT. The gene calls are TRBV27 and TRBJ2-3, with 8 bases fitting TRBD2. Trimming removed 8 bases from V and 0 bases from J; junction bases left unmatched: 7. Germline assignment: CDR1 MNHEY and CDR2 SMNVEV (reference sequence). The CDR3 spans 15 residues.

Here the CDR3 reads CASSPPNAGGFTEAFF. The CDR3, as DNA: TGTGCCAGCAGCCCCCCCAACGCGGGGGGGTTCACTGAAGCTTTCTTT. V is TRBV4-2 and J is TRBJ1-1; a possible D gene is TRBD1 (5 bases). Germline loops: CDR1 LGHNA, CDR2 YNFKEQ. The ends were cut back, 4 bases at V and 4 bases at J, with 19 bases in the middle. This CDR3 spans 16 amino acids.

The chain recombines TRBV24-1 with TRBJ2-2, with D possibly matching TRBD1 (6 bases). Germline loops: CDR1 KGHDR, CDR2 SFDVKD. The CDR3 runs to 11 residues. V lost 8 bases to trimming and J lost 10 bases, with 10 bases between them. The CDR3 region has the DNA TGTGCCACCAAACAGGGATTGGAGCTGTTTTTT. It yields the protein CATKQGLELFF.

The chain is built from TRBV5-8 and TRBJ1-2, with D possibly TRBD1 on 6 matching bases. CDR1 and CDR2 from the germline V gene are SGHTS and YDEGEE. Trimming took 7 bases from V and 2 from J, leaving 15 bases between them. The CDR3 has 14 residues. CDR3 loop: CASGYREGNYGYTF. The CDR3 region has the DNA TGTGCCAGCGGATACAGGGAGGGGAACTATGGCTACACCTTC.

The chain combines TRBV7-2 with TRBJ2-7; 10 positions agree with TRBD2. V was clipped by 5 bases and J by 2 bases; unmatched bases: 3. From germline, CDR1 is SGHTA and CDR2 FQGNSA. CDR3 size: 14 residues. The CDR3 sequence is CASSRSGGAYEQYF. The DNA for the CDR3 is TGTGCCAGCAGCCGGAGCGGGGGGGCCTACGAGCAGTACTTC.

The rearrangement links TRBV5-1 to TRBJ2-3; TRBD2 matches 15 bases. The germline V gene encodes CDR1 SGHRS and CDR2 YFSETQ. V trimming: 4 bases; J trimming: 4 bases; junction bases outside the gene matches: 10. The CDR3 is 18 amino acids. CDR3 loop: CASSTGTSGGTYSDTQYF. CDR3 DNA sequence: TGCGCCAGCAGCACCGGGACTAGCGGGGGGACTTACTCAGATACGCAGTATTTT.

The CDR3 DNA reads as TGCGCCAGCAGCCAAGGTATCGGGGGGGCCAACGTCCTGACTTTC. This translates into CASSQGIGGANVLTF. The chain employs TRBV4-1 and TRBJ2-6; D remains ambiguous. Germline V gives CDR1 MGHRA, CDR2 YSYEKL. This CDR3 contains 15 residues. V shed 1 base and J shed 4 bases, with 8 bases lying between them.

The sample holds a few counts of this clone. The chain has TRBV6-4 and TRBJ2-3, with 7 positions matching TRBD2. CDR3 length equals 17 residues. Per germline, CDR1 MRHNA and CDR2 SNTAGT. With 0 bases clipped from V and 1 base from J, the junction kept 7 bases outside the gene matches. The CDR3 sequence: CASSDSHSGSGTDTQYF. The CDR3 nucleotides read TGTGCCAGCAGTGACTCGCATAGCGGGTCAGGCACAGATACGCAGTATTTT.

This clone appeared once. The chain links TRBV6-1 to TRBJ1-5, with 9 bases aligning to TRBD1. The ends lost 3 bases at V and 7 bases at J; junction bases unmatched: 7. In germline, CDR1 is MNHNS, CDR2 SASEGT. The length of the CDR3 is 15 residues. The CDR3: CASSETGQGIQPQHF. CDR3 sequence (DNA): TGTGCCAGCAGTGAGACGGGACAGGGAATCCAGCCCCAGCATTTT.

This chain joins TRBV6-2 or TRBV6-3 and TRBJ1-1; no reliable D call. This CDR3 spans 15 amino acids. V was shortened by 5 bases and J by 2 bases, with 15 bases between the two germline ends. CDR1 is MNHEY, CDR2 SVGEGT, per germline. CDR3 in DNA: TGTGCCAGCAGTCCAATGAGGGTACTCAACACTGAAGCTTTCTTT. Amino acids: CASSPMRVLNTEAFF.

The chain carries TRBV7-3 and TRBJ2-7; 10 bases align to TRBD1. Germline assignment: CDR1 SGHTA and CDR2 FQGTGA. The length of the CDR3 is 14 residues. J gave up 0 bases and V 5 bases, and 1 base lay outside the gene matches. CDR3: CASSRDRGSYEQYF. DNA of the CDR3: TGTGCCAGCAGCCGGGACAGGGGCTCCTACGAGCAGTACTTC.

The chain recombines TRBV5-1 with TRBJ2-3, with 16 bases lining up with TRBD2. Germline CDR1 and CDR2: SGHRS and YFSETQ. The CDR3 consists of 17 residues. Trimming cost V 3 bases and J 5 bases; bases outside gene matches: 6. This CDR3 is CASSSGTSGGAGDTQYF. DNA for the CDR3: TGCGCCAGCAGCTCCGGGACTAGCGGGGGGGCAGGAGATACGCAGTATTTT.

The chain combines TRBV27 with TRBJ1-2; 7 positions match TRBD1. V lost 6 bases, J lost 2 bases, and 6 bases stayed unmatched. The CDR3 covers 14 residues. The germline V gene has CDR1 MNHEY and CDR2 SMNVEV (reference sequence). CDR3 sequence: CASRRQGANYGYTF. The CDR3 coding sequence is TGTGCCAGCAGACGACAGGGCGCGAACTATGGCTACACCTTC.

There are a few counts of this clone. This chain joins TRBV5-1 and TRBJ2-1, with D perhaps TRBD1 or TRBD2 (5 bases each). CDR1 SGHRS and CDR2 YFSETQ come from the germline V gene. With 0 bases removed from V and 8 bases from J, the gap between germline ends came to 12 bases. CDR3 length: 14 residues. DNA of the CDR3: TGCGCCAGCAGCTTGGAGGCCAGGGAGTATGAGCAGTTCTTC. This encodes CASSLEAREYEQFF.

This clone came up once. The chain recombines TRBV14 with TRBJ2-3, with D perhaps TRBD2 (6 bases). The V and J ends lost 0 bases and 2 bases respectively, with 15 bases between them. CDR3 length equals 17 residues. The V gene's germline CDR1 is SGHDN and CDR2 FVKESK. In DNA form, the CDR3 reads TGTGCCAGCAGCCAAGATTGGATAACTAGCCCCACAGATACGCAGTATTTT. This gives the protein CASSQDWITSPTDTQYF. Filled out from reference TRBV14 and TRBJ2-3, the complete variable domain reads EAGVTQFPSHSVIEKGQTVTLRCDPISGHDNLYWYRRVMGKEIKFLLHFVKESKQDESGMPNNRFLAERTGGTYSTLKVQPAELEDSGVYFCASSQDWITSPTDTQYFGPGTRLTVL.

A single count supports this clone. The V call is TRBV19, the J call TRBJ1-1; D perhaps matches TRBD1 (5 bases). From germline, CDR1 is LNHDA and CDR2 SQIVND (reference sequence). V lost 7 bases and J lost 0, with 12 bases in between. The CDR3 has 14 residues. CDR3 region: CASIDGGMNTEAFF. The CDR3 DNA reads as TGTGCCAGTATTGACGGGGGGATGAACACTGAAGCTTTCTTT.

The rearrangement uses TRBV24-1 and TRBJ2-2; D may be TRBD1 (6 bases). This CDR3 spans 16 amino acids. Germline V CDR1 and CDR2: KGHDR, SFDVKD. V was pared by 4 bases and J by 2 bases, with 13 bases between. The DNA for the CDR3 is TGTGCCACCAGTGAGACCGGGACAATCAACACCGGGGAGCTGTTTTTT. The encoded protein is CATSETGTINTGELFF.